Below are 2 T cell receptor beta chains sequenced from a single sample in a study of regulatory T cells in long-lasting Graves disease. Construction of the TCR beta libraries employed iRepertoire HTBI primers in conjunction with Arm-PCR of CDR3 regions. TCRdb re-called the multiplex PCR reads through MiXCR, storing one row per CDR3 protein. The data hold 450,000 to 700,000 distinct CDR3 sequences, with roughly 13% observed a single time. Time point described: newly diagnosed GD, antithyroid drugs for less than 3 months. PBMCs provided the RNA from which the TCR library was made. A further study also used this sample, focusing on T cells in Graves' hyperthyroidism and ophthalmopathy.

The material was peripheral blood mononuclear cells (PBMCs), obtained at new diagnosis, from a patient treated with antithyroid drugs. All receptors come from a man aged 25-45 years with Graves disease.

This clonotype was counted many times. The rearrangement joins TRBV12-5 to TRBJ2-5; a possible D gene is TRBD2 (5 bases). Trimming stripped 5 bases from V and 5 bases from J, with 24 bases between. The germline CDR1 and CDR2 sequences are LGHNT and FRNRAP. This CDR3 has 17 amino acids. CDR3 sequence reads: CASGARAWGTSGETQYF. Here the CDR3 DNA reads TGTGCTAGTGGTGCGCGGGCTTGGGGAACCTCGGGTGAGACCCAGTACTTC.

The chain employs TRBV18 and TRBJ2-7, with D possibly being TRBD1 (5 bases). Germline V gene sequence: CDR1 KGHSH, CDR2 LQKENI. V was shortened by 6 bases and J by 3 bases, with 18 bases between the two germline ends. This CDR3 spans 15 amino acids. The CDR3 DNA reads TGTGCCAGCTCTACTGACAGCAACCCTAACTACGAGCAGTACTTC. It specifies CASSTDSNPNYEQYF.